A single sample gave rise to the 30 T cell receptor beta chains below, sequenced in a study of blood T cell repertoires in COVID-19. Measured with immunoSEQ multiplex PCR; TCRdb has only the in-frame clones, and not every one. Among fewer than 200,000 clones listed, about 74% were seen once. Input material: peripheral blood. These receptors all stem from a man aged 60-69 years with acute or convalescent COVID-19.

The chain uses TRBV7-8 and TRBJ2-7; 7 bases match TRBD1. This CDR3 is 13 amino acids long. The trim removed 5 bases at V and 6 bases at J, leaving 7 bases unmatched. Germline loops: CDR1 SGHVS, CDR2 FQNEAQ. The CDR3 DNA reads TGTGCCAGCAGCCAAGGGGGCGGGCTCGAGCAGTACTTC. Encoded protein: CASSQGGGLEQYF.

This clone appeared a few times. The gene calls are TRBV6-5 and TRBJ1-3; 7 bases fit TRBD1. The J segment lost 2 bases and the V segment lost 2 bases, leaving 3 bases of the junction unmatched. Germline assignment: CDR1 MNHEY and CDR2 SVGAGI. The CDR3 spans 15 residues. The DNA for the CDR3 is TGTGCCAGCAGTTACCTGACAGGGACTGGAAACACCATATATTTT. It is translated as CASSYLTGTGNTIYF.

This clone has just a few counts. The chain combines TRBV19 with TRBJ1-1; TRBD1 matches 9 bases. Trimming removed 5 bases from V and 10 bases from J; junction bases left unmatched: 8. The germline V gene encodes CDR1 LNHDA and CDR2 SQIVND (reference sequence). CDR3 length: 13 residues. In DNA, the CDR3 is TGTGCCAGTAGTCTAGGACAGGGGATGGGAGCTTTCTTT. Amino acids: CASSLGQGMGAFF.

This clone occurred a few times. The chain has TRBV4-1 and TRBJ1-2; the match to TRBD1 covers 7 bases. CDR1 and CDR2 (germline): MGHRA, YSYEKL. There are 13 residues in the CDR3. Trimming at V came to 4 bases and at J to 8 bases, leaving 7 bases not matched to a gene. CDR3 region: CASSLYDRDGYTF. In nucleotides, the CDR3 is TGCGCCAGCAGCCTTTACGACAGGGACGGCTACACCTTC.

This CDR3 is CASSALAGGYTDTQYF. Written as DNA, the CDR3 is TGTGCCAGCAGCGCCCTAGCGGGGGGGTACACAGATACGCAGTATTTT. This chain joins TRBV9 and TRBJ2-3; 12 bases line up with TRBD2. CDR3 length equals 16 residues. The ends lost 3 bases at V and 2 bases at J; junction bases unmatched: 4. The germline gives CDR1 SGDLS, CDR2 YYNGEE.

The rearrangement joins TRBV28 to TRBJ1-1, with TRBD1 as a possible D gene (6 bases). The V and J ends lost 4 bases and 5 bases respectively, with 17 bases between them. There are 15 residues in the CDR3. Germline CDR1 reads MDHEN; CDR2 reads SYDVKM. CDR3 sequence (DNA): TGTGCCAGCAGTTGGGGGGGGGCGCAAGGGACTGAAGCTTTCTTT. This codes for CASSWGGAQGTEAFF.

The J gene is TRBJ1-5, the V gene TRBV3-1 (or the pseudogene TRBV3-2); D unclear. The CDR3 length is 12 residues. Trimming stripped 3 bases from V and 16 bases from J, with 16 bases between. Germline values: CDR1 LGHDT, CDR2 YNNKEL (reference sequence). The CDR3 bases are TGTGCCAGCAGCCAGGGTACCGGGTCCCCACATTTT. Translating gives CASSQGTGSPHF.

The chain uses TRBV5-1 and TRBJ2-5; D is undetermined. This CDR3 is built from 14 residues. Trimming took 3 bases from V and 3 from J, leaving 12 bases between them. Germline CDR1 is SGHRS and CDR2 is YFSETQ. For the CDR3, the DNA is TGCGCCAGCAGCTCAAAGCCGCCTGAAGAGACCCAGTACTTC. Encoded protein: CASSSKPPEETQYF. Combining the CDR3 with reference TRBV5-1 and TRBJ2-5 gives the whole variable domain KAGVTQTPRYLIKTRGQQVTLSCSPISGHRSVSWYQQTPGQGLQFLFEYFSETQRNKGNFPGRFSGRQFSNSRSEMNVSTLELGDSALYLCASSSKPPEETQYFGPGTRLLVL.

V usage is TRBV6-2 or TRBV6-3 and J usage is TRBJ1-6; D ambiguous. Trimming removed 3 bases from V and 7 bases from J, with 4 bases in between. CDR1 and CDR2 from the germline V gene are MNHEY and SVGEGT. This CDR3 comprises 12 residues. The CDR3 DNA follows: TGTGCCAGCAGTTATCTAAATTCACCCCTCCACTTT. As protein: CASSYLNSPLHF.

The chain recombines TRBV29-1 with TRBJ2-1; 10 bases are shared with TRBD2. The germline V gene has CDR1 SQVTM and CDR2 ANQGSEA. This CDR3 has 14 amino acids. V shed 6 bases, J shed 4 bases, and the junction held 6 bases outside the gene matches. The CDR3 sequence is CSVRRTSGYNEQFF. In DNA, the CDR3 is TGCAGCGTACGCCGGACTAGCGGATACAATGAGCAGTTCTTC.

This clone turned up a few times. The genes are TRBV19 and TRBJ1-3; D not certain. V was pared by 8 bases and J by 0 bases, with 11 bases between. Germline V gene lookup returns CDR1 LNHDA and CDR2 SQIVND (reference sequence). The CDR3 is made up of 14 amino acids. CDR3 coding DNA: TGTGCCAGTGGTGGGCAGTTCTCTGGAAACACCATATATTTT. Its protein is CASGGQFSGNTIYF.

The chain combines TRBV18 with TRBJ2-2, with unresolved D. Germline CDR1 is KGHSH and CDR2 is LQKENI. The length of the CDR3 is 16 residues. V was trimmed by 3 bases and J by 0 bases, leaving 11 bases between them. Here the CDR3 reads CASSPAVASNTGELFF. The CDR3 DNA is TGTGCCAGCTCACCGGCTGTCGCATCGAACACCGGGGAGCTGTTTTTT.

This chain connects TRBV28 to TRBJ2-2, with D unresolved. The CDR3 sequence is 13 residues long. CDR1 MDHEN and CDR2 SYDVKM come from the germline V gene. Trimming pared 8 bases from V and 7 bases from J, leaving 14 bases between. CDR3 loop: CASAIEVLGELFF. As DNA, the CDR3 is TGTGCCAGCGCTATAGAAGTCCTCGGGGAGCTGTTTTTT.

The genes are TRBV12-2 and TRBJ2-2; TRBD2, the table's D call, lacks a check against the DNA. TRBV12-2 is a recognized pseudogene. CDR3 size: 16 residues. The CDR3 reads CASRLVVGGNTGELFF. The CDR3 region has the DNA TGTGCAAGTCGCTTAGTAGTGGGGGGGAACACCGGGGAGCTGTTTTTT.

CDR3 loop: CASSYPSLGDTEAFF. The CDR3, as DNA: TGTGCCAGCAGTTACCCAAGCTTGGGCGACACTGAAGCTTTCTTT. The chain couples TRBV6-2 or TRBV6-3 to TRBJ1-1, with no clear D. The CDR3 has 15 residues. Trimming removed 2 bases from V and 3 bases from J, with 13 bases in between. CDR1 is MNHEY and CDR2 is SVGEGT in the germline V gene.

The chain joins TRBV30 to TRBJ2-2; D is possibly TRBD1 (6 bases). The CDR3 loop spans 12 amino acids. Germline V gives CDR1 GTSNPN, CDR2 SVGIG (reference sequence). V lost 5 bases, J lost 9 bases, and 13 bases lay in between. The DNA of the CDR3 is TGTGCCTGGGCTACAGGGACCCGGGAGCTGTTTTTT. Its protein product is CAWATGTRELFF.

The chain joins TRBV3-1 (or the pseudogene TRBV3-2) to TRBJ2-3; D remains ambiguous. The CDR3 loop spans 15 amino acids. The germline V gene encodes CDR1 LGHDT and CDR2 YNNKEL (reference sequence). Deletions cut 2 bases from V and 2 bases from J, with 11 bases between. The CDR3 sequence is CASSQSTVITDTQYF. CDR3 DNA: TGTGCCAGCAGCCAATCCACAGTAATCACAGATACGCAGTATTTT.

The J gene is TRBJ1-6, the V gene TRBV6-6; 8 positions match TRBD1. The CDR3 is 16 amino acids. Germline trimming cut 4 bases from V and 7 bases from J; bases unmatched to any gene: 9. Germline V gene lookup returns CDR1 MNHNY and CDR2 SVGAGI (reference sequence). The CDR3 protein is CASSFPLDRGNSPLHF. CDR3 nucleotides: TGTGCCAGCAGTTTCCCACTTGACAGGGGAAATTCACCCCTCCACTTT.

The genes are TRBV7-2 and TRBJ2-5, with TRBD2 matching 13 bases. Germline V lookup: CDR1 SGHTA, CDR2 FQGNSA. The CDR3 has 16 amino acids. V dropped 5 bases and J dropped 1; count of bases not matched to a gene: 4. In DNA form, the CDR3 reads TGTGCCAGCAGCCTCGGGACTAGCGGGGCCCAAGAGACCCAGTACTTC. It encodes CASSLGTSGAQETQYF.

This clone was found once. The chain has TRBV12-3 or TRBV12-4 and TRBJ1-2, with a weak D call TRBD1 (6 bases). V was shortened by 3 bases and J by 4 bases, with 9 bases between the two germline ends. The CDR3 is 13 residues long. CDR3 DNA sequence: TGTGCCAGCAGTTTCCCAGGGGCCTATGGCTACACCTTC. It encodes CASSFPGAYGYTF.

The J gene is TRBJ1-1, the V gene TRBV19; 8 bases are a match to TRBD1. The germline V gene encodes CDR1 LNHDA and CDR2 SQIVND (reference sequence). The CDR3 is 14 residues long. Losses at the gene ends were 6 bases for V and 5 bases for J; bases not matched to a gene: 8. CDR3 DNA: TGTGCCAGTAGCGTGGACAGGGTAAGGACTGAAGCTTTCTTT. Protein sequence: CASSVDRVRTEAFF.

Concerning this clone: Other DNA sequences within the sample encode an identical CDR3. The CDR3 here is CASSSDGGSGNTIYF. The CDR3 DNA sequence: TGCGCCAGCAGCTCTGACGGGGGCTCTGGAAACACCATATATTTT. This chain links TRBV5-1 with TRBJ1-3; possibly TRBD1 for D (5 bases). V was trimmed by 3 bases and J by 0 bases, leaving 10 bases between them. Germline-derived CDR1 and CDR2 are SGHRS and YFSETQ. This CDR3 contains 15 residues. The whole variable domain, filled in from reference TRBV5-1 and TRBJ1-3, reads KAGVTQTPRYLIKTRGQQVTLSCSPISGHRSVSWYQQTPGQGLQFLFEYFSETQRNKGNFPGRFSGRQFSNSRSEMNVSTLELGDSALYLCASSSDGGSGNTIYFGEGSWLTVV.

Concerning this clone: The junction shows a germline mismatch at one end, possibly a read error. The same CDR3 is also encoded by other DNA sequences in this sample. This chain uses TRBV19 with TRBJ1-2; D might be TRBD1 (6 bases). Germline V gives CDR1 LNHDA, CDR2 SQIVND (reference sequence). This CDR3 has 16 amino acids. The CDR3 spells CASSIAPLGQHYGYTF. CDR3 nucleotides: TGTGCCAGTAGTATAGCCCCCCTAGGACAGCACTATGGCTACACTTTC.

The CDR3 here is CASSLIGLAMRDTQYF. In DNA form, the CDR3 reads TGTGCCAGCAGCTTAATAGGACTAGCGATGAGAGATACGCAGTATTTT. The chain joins TRBV7-3 to TRBJ2-3; 9 bases align to TRBD2. V shed 1 base and J 5 bases; nucleotides not matched to a gene: 7. Germline V gives CDR1 SGHTA, CDR2 FQGTGA. The CDR3 covers 16 residues. Looking up the rest from reference TRBV7-3 and TRBJ2-3 gives the full variable domain: GAGVSQTPSNKVTEKGKYVELRCDPISGHTALYWYRQSLGQGPEFLIYFQGTGAADDSGLPNDRFFAVRPEGSVSTLKIQRTERGDSAVYLCASSLIGLAMRDTQYFGPGTRLTVL.

This chain uses TRBV7-3 with TRBJ2-7, with TRBD1 matching over 7 bases. The CDR3 runs to 13 residues. V trimming: 3 bases; J trimming: 3 bases; junction bases outside the gene matches: 2. Germline lookup yields CDR1 SGHTA and CDR2 FQGTGA. The DNA of the CDR3 is TGTGCCAGCAGCTTGCAGGGGGACTACGAGCAGTACTTC. This translates into CASSLQGDYEQYF.

The chain employs TRBV4-2 and TRBJ2-1, with D maybe TRBD2 (6 bases). V lost 6 bases and J lost 0, with 15 bases in between. The CDR3 consists of 16 residues. Germline-derived CDR1 and CDR2 are LGHNA and YNFKEQ. CDR3 region: CASRLGGANSYNEQFF. CDR3 nucleotide sequence: TGTGCCAGCAGGCTTGGAGGGGCCAACTCCTACAATGAGCAGTTCTTC.

This rearrangement joins TRBV30 to TRBJ2-7, with 9 bases matching TRBD1. This CDR3 region has 16 residues. Germline V CDR1 and CDR2: GTSNPN, SVGIG (reference sequence). V was pared by 0 bases and J by 3 bases, with 9 bases of the junction left unmatched. In DNA form, the CDR3 reads TGTGCCTGGAGTGTACGCCTTTGGGACAGGGACTACGAGCAGTACTTC. This sequence encodes CAWSVRLWDRDYEQYF.

This clone showed up just a few times. For the CDR3, the DNA is TGTGCCAGCGGACTTAATGGAGGGGAGACCCAGTACTTC. Translated, it gives CASGLNGGETQYF. This chain joins TRBV12-3 or TRBV12-4 and TRBJ2-5; a weak D match, TRBD2 (6 bases). This CDR3 has 13 amino acids. V gave up 8 bases and J gave up 5 bases, with 15 bases separating them.

V is TRBV5-1 and J is TRBJ2-5, with D uncertain. The germline gives CDR1 SGHRS, CDR2 YFSETQ. CDR3 length: 14 amino acids. Trimming stripped 0 bases from V and 2 bases from J, with 8 bases between. The chain's CDR3 is CASSLVVRQETQYF. In DNA form, the CDR3 reads TGCGCCAGCAGCTTGGTTGTCAGACAAGAGACCCAGTACTTC.

The chain recombines TRBV2 with TRBJ2-7; the D gene is possibly TRBD2 (6 bases). Germline CDR1 is SNHLY and CDR2 is FYNNEI. This CDR3 is 13 amino acids long. Trimming removed 4 bases at V and 5 bases at J, with 12 bases between. The CDR3 DNA is TGTGCCAGCAGTGTCCGGCGGGGAGACGAGCAGTACTTC. Translating it yields CASSVRRGDEQYF.